The 28 T cell receptor beta chains below were found in one sample sequenced in a study of blood T cell repertoires in COVID-19. Method: immunoSEQ multiplex PCR; TCRdb's copy keeps in-frame clones and lacks some. The repertoire holds roughly 230,000 clones, with over 70% as singletons. The sequencing sample was made of peripheral blood. Source of these receptors: a woman older than 75 with acute or convalescent COVID-19.

This clone appeared a few times. V gene TRBV3-1 (or the pseudogene TRBV3-2) combines with J gene TRBJ2-1; the match to TRBD2 covers 13 bases. The V gene end was trimmed by 0 bases and the J gene end by 11 bases; junction bases not matched to a gene: 4. This CDR3 contains 15 residues. CDR1 and CDR2 (germline): LGHDT, YNNKEL (reference sequence). As DNA, the CDR3 is TGTGCCAGCAGCCAAGAGCGGACTAGCGGGGGCCAGCAGTTCTTC. Protein product: CASSQERTSGGQQFF.

V gene TRBV11-2 combines with J gene TRBJ2-2, with D possibly matching TRBD1 (5 bases). The germline CDR1 and CDR2 sequences are SGHAT and FQNNGV. The CDR3 spans 14 residues. The ends were cut back, 4 bases at V and 1 base at J, with 7 bases in the middle. CDR3: CASSSRGNTGELFF. The CDR3 DNA is TGTGCCAGCAGCTCTAGGGGGAACACCGGGGAGCTGTTTTTT.

The CDR3 bases are TGTGCCAGCAGCTTGTTCCGGGGGGGTGAGCCCCAGCATTTT. It specifies CASSLFRGGEPQHF. The chain joins TRBV5-8 to TRBJ1-5; TRBD1 is a possible D gene (5 bases). This CDR3 spans 14 amino acids. Trimming removed 1 base at V and 8 bases at J, with 13 bases between. CDR1 SGHTS and CDR2 YDEGEE come from the germline V gene.

The chain couples TRBV6-5 to TRBJ2-2; 10 positions agree with TRBD2. V lost 7 bases, J lost 3 bases, and 5 bases stayed unmatched. The CDR3 totals 15 residues. The germline gives CDR1 MNHEY, CDR2 SVGAGI. The CDR3 DNA follows: TGTGCCAGCACCGCTAGCGGGGGAGACACCGGGGAGCTGTTTTTT. The encoded protein is CASTASGGDTGELFF.

This clone was found a few times. The rearrangement uses TRBV3-1 (or the pseudogene TRBV3-2) and TRBJ2-7; D gene unclear. The CDR3 is 14 residues long. CDR1 and CDR2 from the germline V gene are LGHDT and YNNKEL (reference sequence). V was cut by 3 bases and J by 0 bases, with 9 bases left in between. CDR3: CASSHNIRSYEQYF. The CDR3 DNA sequence: TGTGCCAGCAGCCACAACATCCGCTCCTACGAGCAGTACTTC.

The chain joins TRBV11-1 to TRBJ2-1; D may be TRBD1 (6 bases). Germline loops: CDR1 SGHAT, CDR2 FQDESV (reference sequence). V was pared by 1 base and J by 7 bases, with 8 bases between. The CDR3 contains 13 residues. The CDR3, as DNA: TGTGCCAGCAGCTTAGAAGGGGGTAATGAGCAGTTCTTC. Translated: CASSLEGGNEQFF. Drawing the rest from reference TRBV11-1 and TRBJ2-1, the complete variable domain is EAEVAQSPRYKITEKSQAVAFWCDPISGHATLYWYRQILGQGPELLVQFQDESVVDDSQLPKDRFSAERLKGVDSTLKIQPAELGDSAMYLCASSLEGGNEQFFGPGTRLTVL.

V gene TRBV7-3 combines with J gene TRBJ2-1; TRBD2 matches 12 bases. Germline V gene sequence: CDR1 SGHTA, CDR2 FQGTGA. V shed 6 bases and J 9 bases; nucleotides not matched to a gene: 15. The CDR3 spans 17 residues. The CDR3 DNA reads TGTGCCAGCAGTCGACTAGCGGGAGTTCTTGCAGGCGGTGAGCAGTTCTTC. It specifies CASSRLAGVLAGGEQFF.

This chain joins TRBV7-9 and TRBJ1-2; 10 bases fit TRBD1. From germline, CDR1 is SEHNR and CDR2 FQNEAQ (reference sequence). The CDR3 is 14 amino acids. V lost 4 bases to trimming and J lost 5 bases; unmatched junction nucleotides: 4. CDR3 protein: CASSSRDRGYGYTF. The DNA of the CDR3 is TGTGCCAGCAGCTCCCGGGACAGGGGTTATGGCTACACCTTC.

The chain has TRBV27 and TRBJ2-6; 9 bases line up with TRBD1. The CDR3 is made up of 18 amino acids. Germline CDR1 MNHEY, CDR2 SMNVEV (reference sequence). J lost 3 bases, V lost 2 bases, and 8 bases had no gene match. DNA of the CDR3: TGTGCCAGCAGTTTAGCAGGGACAGGGACTTATGGGGCCAACGTCCTGACTTTC. It codes for CASSLAGTGTYGANVLTF.

The chain has TRBV7-2 and TRBJ1-2, with D unresolved. The germline V gene encodes CDR1 SGHTA and CDR2 FQGNSA. The CDR3 is 12 residues long. V was clipped by 8 bases and J by 5 bases, with 12 bases between them. The CDR3 DNA reads as TGTGCCAGCGGAGAGGTGGAGTATGGCTACACCTTC. Encoded protein: CASGEVEYGYTF. Variable domain in full (rest from reference TRBV7-2 and TRBJ1-2): GAGVSQSPSNKVTEKGKDVELRCDPISGHTALYWYRQSLGQGLEFLIYFQGNSAPDKSGLPSDRFSAERTGGSVSTLTIQRTQQEDSAVYLCASGEVEYGYTFGSGTRLTVV.

The J gene is TRBJ2-3, the V gene TRBV19; the match to TRBD2 covers 12 bases. In germline, CDR1 is LNHDA, CDR2 SQIVND (reference sequence). V trimming: 5 bases; J trimming: 6 bases; junction bases outside the gene matches: 6. The CDR3 has 15 residues. This CDR3 is CASSASGGVFDTQYF. The CDR3 DNA follows: TGTGCCAGTAGTGCTAGCGGGGGGGTTTTCGATACGCAGTATTTT.

The chain employs TRBV5-1 and TRBJ2-2, with 11 bases fitting TRBD1. Losses at the gene ends were 2 bases for V and 4 bases for J; bases not matched to a gene: 1. The CDR3 loop spans 15 amino acids. Per the germline V gene, CDR1 is SGHRS and CDR2 is YFSETQ. The CDR3: CASSFGTGGTGELFF. In DNA, the CDR3 is TGCGCCAGCAGCTTCGGGACAGGGGGCACCGGGGAGCTGTTTTTT.

V usage is TRBV19 and J usage is TRBJ1-2; possibly TRBD1 for D (5 bases). The CDR3 consists of 15 residues. Germline V lookup: CDR1 LNHDA, CDR2 SQIVND (reference sequence). V gave up 7 bases and J gave up 0 bases, with 15 bases separating them. CDR3 region: CASTYTPTANYGYTF. The CDR3 DNA reads as TGTGCCAGTACCTATACCCCGACAGCTAACTATGGCTACACCTTC.

This clone showed up just a few times. This sequence joins TRBV7-3 and TRBJ2-2; 8 bases are shared with TRBD2. Trimming removed 5 bases from V and 2 bases from J; junction bases left unmatched: 1. CDR3 length: 14 amino acids. CDR1 is SGHTA and CDR2 is FQGTGA in the germline V gene. This CDR3 is CASSTSGNTGELFF. For the CDR3, the DNA is TGTGCCAGCAGCACTAGCGGTAACACCGGGGAGCTGTTTTTT.

DNA for the CDR3: TGTGCCAGCAGCAAAGTTAGGGGGTATCATGTCAATGAGCAGTTCTTC. This codes for CASSKVRGYHVNEQFF. The chain couples TRBV21-1 to TRBJ2-1; the DNA was not compared with TRBD1, the D call given in the table. TRBV21-1 constitutes a pseudogene. This CDR3 is built from 16 residues.

The gene calls are TRBV5-1 and TRBJ1-2; TRBD1 matches 7 bases. V lost 0 bases to trimming and J lost 3 bases; unmatched junction nucleotides: 8. Germline lookup yields CDR1 SGHRS and CDR2 YFSETQ. The CDR3 has 16 residues. This chain's CDR3 is CASSLGPPGTDYGYTF. CDR3 DNA: TGCGCCAGCAGCTTGGGGCCCCCCGGGACAGACTATGGCTACACCTTC.

The chain joins TRBV11-3 to TRBJ2-2; 10 bases agree with TRBD2. The CDR3 totals 18 residues. CDR1 is SGHNT and CDR2 is YENEEA in the germline V gene. V shed 3 bases and J 1 base; nucleotides not matched to a gene: 8. The CDR3 nucleotides are TGTGCCAGCAGCTTGAGGCTAGCGGGGGTATGGAACACCGGGGAGCTGTTTTTT. Its protein product is CASSLRLAGVWNTGELFF.

The chain joins TRBV2 to TRBJ1-4, with D possibly being TRBD1 (5 bases). V was cut by 5 bases and J by 4 bases, with 8 bases left in between. The CDR3 is made up of 13 amino acids. CDR1 SNHLY and CDR2 FYNNEI come from the germline V gene. As DNA, the CDR3 is TGTGCCAGCAGTCAGGGATATAATGAAAAACTGTTTTTT. This translates into CASSQGYNEKLFF.

The rearrangement links TRBV4-2 to TRBJ1-4; tentative D call: TRBD1 (5 bases). Between the trimmed V and J ends, which lost 0 bases and 14 bases, there was a span of 13 bases. Germline values: CDR1 LGHNA, CDR2 YNFKEQ. The CDR3 spans 13 residues. The CDR3 region has the DNA TGTGCCAGCAGCCAAGAGAGGAAAGGGGTGCTGTTTTTT. Protein sequence: CASSQERKGVLFF.

This chain links TRBV30 with TRBJ1-6, with 7 bases lining up with TRBD1. CDR3 length equals 15 residues. The V segment lost 2 bases and the J segment 7 bases; nucleotides outside the gene matches: 8. The germline CDR1 and CDR2 sequences are GTSNPN and SVGIG (reference sequence). The CDR3 sequence: CAWSPRTGVNSPLHF. CDR3 in DNA: TGTGCCTGGAGTCCGCGGACAGGAGTAAATTCACCCCTCCACTTT.

This clone is a singleton in its sample. This sequence joins TRBV6-5 and TRBJ2-1, with D possibly TRBD2 on 6 matching bases. This CDR3 is 15 amino acids long. From germline, CDR1 is MNHEY and CDR2 SVGAGI. V gave up 5 bases and J gave up 2 bases, with 13 bases separating them. The CDR3 coding sequence is TGTGCCAGCAGTCTGGACGGACTACCCTACAATGAGCAGTTCTTC. Translated: CASSLDGLPYNEQFF.

This clone was observed a handful of times. Here the CDR3 reads CASSPGDEQYF. The CDR3 nucleotides are TGTGCCAGCTCACCCGGGGACGAGCAGTACTTC. This chain uses TRBV18 with TRBJ2-7, with D possibly being TRBD2 (5 bases). Per germline, CDR1 KGHSH and CDR2 LQKENI. There are 11 residues in the CDR3. The ends were cut back, 3 bases at V and 5 bases at J, with 5 bases in the middle.

This clone has more than one count but fewer than ten. The chain's CDR3 is CATGGLAGSDLDEQFF. CDR3 DNA sequence: TGTGCCACAGGCGGTTTAGCGGGATCCGATTTGGATGAGCAGTTCTTC. This rearrangement joins TRBV19 to TRBJ2-1, with 8 positions matching TRBD2. This CDR3 comprises 16 residues. Germline loops: CDR1 LNHDA, CDR2 SQIVND (reference sequence). V gave up 10 bases and J gave up 8 bases; unmatched junction bases: 19.

V usage is TRBV2 and J usage is TRBJ2-1; TRBD2 matches at 7 bases. With 0 bases clipped from V and 4 bases from J, the junction kept 6 bases outside the gene matches. The CDR3 is 16 residues long. Per germline, CDR1 SNHLY and CDR2 FYNNEI. The DNA for the CDR3 is TGTGCCAGCAGTGAAGCGAGGGCTAGCGGATACAATGAGCAGTTCTTC. This encodes CASSEARASGYNEQFF.

This clone is a singleton in its sample. This chain connects TRBV4-1 to TRBJ2-5, with 12 bases that match TRBD2. This CDR3 has 19 residues. The germline V gene encodes CDR1 MGHRA and CDR2 YSYEKL. The ends lost 1 base at V and 3 bases at J; junction bases unmatched: 12. CDR3 bases: TGCGCCAGCAGCCAAGTTTCGGCTAGCGGGGGGGCTTTGGAAGAGACCCAGTACTTC. This encodes CASSQVSASGGALEETQYF.

This clone has a single count. The rearrangement joins TRBV3-1 (or the pseudogene TRBV3-2) to TRBJ2-7; TRBD2 matches 11 bases. This CDR3 contains 14 residues. Trimming cost V 1 base and J 9 bases; bases outside gene matches: 5. The germline gives CDR1 LGHDT, CDR2 YNNKEL (reference sequence). In DNA, the CDR3 is TGTGCCAGCAGCCAAGGTAGCGGGAGGGCAGGGCAGTACTTC. It codes for CASSQGSGRAGQYF.

V usage is TRBV5-3 and J usage is TRBJ1-6; D remains ambiguous. TRBV5-3 is treated as an ORF (open reading frame) with a function not yet certain. V shed 2 bases and J shed 8 bases, with 5 bases lying between them. CDR3 length equals 12 residues. This CDR3 reads CARSFGYSPLHF. The CDR3 coding sequence is TGTGCCAGAAGCTTTGGCTATTCACCCCTCCACTTT.

Of note for this clone: At the DNA level, this CDR3 is encoded by other sequences in the same sample as well. V and J are TRBV5-1 and TRBJ2-3, with D possibly being TRBD2 (8 bases). CDR1 is SGHRS and CDR2 is YFSETQ in the germline V gene. Trimming stripped 0 bases from V and 5 bases from J, with 19 bases between. This CDR3 comprises 17 residues. The CDR3 sequence: CASSLAGGGGGKDTQYF. In DNA, the CDR3 is TGCGCCAGCAGCTTGGCCGGAGGGGGCGGGGGGAAAGATACGCAGTATTTT.